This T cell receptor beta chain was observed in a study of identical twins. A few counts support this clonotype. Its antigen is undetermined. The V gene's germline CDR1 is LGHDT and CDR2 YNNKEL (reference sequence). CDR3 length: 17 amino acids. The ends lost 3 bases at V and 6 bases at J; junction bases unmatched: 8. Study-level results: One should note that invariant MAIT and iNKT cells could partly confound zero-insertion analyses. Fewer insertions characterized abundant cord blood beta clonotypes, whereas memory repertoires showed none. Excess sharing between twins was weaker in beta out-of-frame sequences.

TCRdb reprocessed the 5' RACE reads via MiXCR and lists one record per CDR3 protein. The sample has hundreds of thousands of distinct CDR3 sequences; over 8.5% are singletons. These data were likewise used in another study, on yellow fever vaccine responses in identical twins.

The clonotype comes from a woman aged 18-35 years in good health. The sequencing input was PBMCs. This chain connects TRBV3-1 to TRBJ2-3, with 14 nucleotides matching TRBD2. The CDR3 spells CASSHSRLAGGPDTQYF. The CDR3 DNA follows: TGTGCCAGCAGCCATTCCCGACTAGCGGGGGGGCCGGATACGCAGTATTTT.